This is a list of T cell receptor beta chains from one sample in a study of shared clonotypes between healthy human individuals. TCRdb's table, derived via immunoSEQ multiplex PCR, lists solely in-frame clones and lacks some. The sample lists about 960,000 clones; over 60% were seen once. Sequenced input: memory CD4+ T cells sorted from blood. The receptors shown here come from a man younger than 35 in good health. Both conserved end residues are part of each CDR3. D genes are given only for firm matches. Some rows mark clone size as missing; the rest say once, few, many or name a class of expanded clone.

v_gene: TRBV7-2; abundance: NA; d_gene: NA; j_gene: TRBJ2-2; CDR3nt: TGTGCCAGCAGCTTAGCGGTAGCGTCGAACACCGGGGAGCTGTTTTTT; CDR3aa: CASSLAVASNTGELFF
v_gene: TRBV7-2; abundance: NA; d_gene: TRBD1; j_gene: TRBJ1-4; CDR3nt: TGTGCCAGCAGCTTTGGACAGGTTAATGAAAAACTGTTTTTT; CDR3aa: CASSFGQVNEKLFF
v_gene: TRBV11-3; abundance: NA; d_gene: TRBD2; j_gene: TRBJ2-1; CDR3nt: TGTGCCAGCAGCTTAGCGGGGGGTAATTACAATGAGCAGTTCTTC; CDR3aa: CASSLAGGNYNEQFF
v_gene: TRBV30; abundance: NA; d_gene: TRBD1; j_gene: TRBJ2-2; CDR3nt: TGTGCCTGGAGAATTTCCGGGACAGGGAACACCGGGGAGCTGTTTTTT; CDR3aa: CAWRISGTGNTGELFF
v_gene: TRBV7-9; abundance: NA; d_gene: NA; j_gene: TRBJ2-1; CDR3nt: TGTGCCAGCAGCAGAGGACGGGATGAGCAGTTCTTC; CDR3aa: CASSRGRDEQFF
v_gene: TRBV28; abundance: once; d_gene: NA; j_gene: TRBJ1-6; CDR3nt: TGTGCCAGCAGCTCTGGAAACACGGAGAATTCACCCCTCCACTTT; CDR3aa: CASSSGNTENSPLHF
v_gene: TRBV5-1; abundance: NA; d_gene: NA; j_gene: TRBJ2-7; CDR3nt: TGCGCCAGCAGCATGACTAGTGTATCCTCCTACGAGCAGTACTTC; CDR3aa: CASSMTSVSSYEQYF
v_gene: TRBV7-9; abundance: few; d_gene: NA; j_gene: TRBJ1-1; CDR3nt: TGTGCCAGCAGCTTAGACCCGCTGGCTGAAGCTTTCTTT; CDR3aa: CASSLDPLAEAFF
v_gene: TRBV2; abundance: few; d_gene: TRBD2; j_gene: TRBJ2-6; CDR3nt: TGTGCCAGCAAACTAGCGGGCCCCTCTGGGGCCAACGTCCTGACTTTC; CDR3aa: CASKLAGPSGANVLTF
v_gene: TRBV5-1; abundance: NA; d_gene: NA; j_gene: TRBJ2-1; CDR3nt: TGCGCCAGCAGCTTCGGGGACTGGCCCTACAATGAGCAGTTCTTC; CDR3aa: CASSFGDWPYNEQFF
v_gene: TRBV6-1; abundance: few; d_gene: TRBD1; j_gene: TRBJ2-3; CDR3nt: TGTGCCAGCAGTGACAGGGGGATCACAGATACGCAGTATTTT; CDR3aa: CASSDRGITDTQYF
v_gene: TRBV7-9; abundance: NA; d_gene: NA; j_gene: TRBJ1-6; CDR3nt: TGTGCCAGCAGCTTAGTTTCGGGGTCACCCCTCCACTTT; CDR3aa: CASSLVSGSPLHF
v_gene: TRBV27; abundance: once; d_gene: NA; j_gene: TRBJ1-5; CDR3nt: TGTGCCAGCAGTGCCGCGGCCCCCGGGCCCCAGCATTTT; CDR3aa: CASSAAAPGPQHF
v_gene: TRBV5-4; abundance: once; d_gene: TRBD2; j_gene: TRBJ2-7; CDR3nt: TGTGCCAGCAGCTTGGACCTAGCGGGCTCCTACGAGCAGTACTTC; CDR3aa: CASSLDLAGSYEQYF
v_gene: TRBV6-5; abundance: NA; d_gene: NA; j_gene: TRBJ2-7; CDR3nt: TGTGCCAGCAGTTATTCGGTCCGATTACGGAATGAGCAGTACTTC; CDR3aa: CASSYSVRLRNEQYF
v_gene: TRBV7-2; abundance: once; d_gene: TRBD2; j_gene: TRBJ2-7; CDR3nt: TGTGCCAGCAGCTTAGGTACTAGCGGGATTAGTTCGAACTTC; CDR3aa: CASSLGTSGISSNF
v_gene: TRBV6-1; abundance: NA; d_gene: NA; j_gene: TRBJ1-5; CDR3nt: TGTGCCAGCAGCGTTCGACAGAACAATCAGCCCCAGCATTTT; CDR3aa: CASSVRQNNQPQHF
v_gene: TRBV27; abundance: few; d_gene: NA; j_gene: TRBJ2-5; CDR3nt: TGTGCCAGCAGTGCCGTATTTGACCGGAGGGAGACCCAGTACTTC; CDR3aa: CASSAVFDRRETQYF
v_gene: TRBV28; abundance: few; d_gene: TRBD2; j_gene: TRBJ2-7; CDR3nt: TGTGCCAGCAGCAGTACTAGCGGAAGAAGTCTATGGGAGCAGTACTTC; CDR3aa: CASSSTSGRSLWEQYF
v_gene: TRBV30; abundance: NA; d_gene: TRBD1; j_gene: TRBJ2-7; CDR3nt: TGTGCCTGGAGTCAATATGGGACAGACCTCAGGTTC; CDR3aa: CAWSQYGTDLRF
v_gene: TRBV28; abundance: NA; d_gene: TRBD1; j_gene: TRBJ2-7; CDR3nt: TGTGCCAGCACTCAGGGGGCCCGACAATACGAGCAGTACTTC; CDR3aa: CASTQGARQYEQYF
v_gene: TRBV6-6; abundance: NA; d_gene: NA; j_gene: TRBJ1-4; CDR3nt: TGTGCCTCTCGGGGGGGGGAGGAAAAACTGTTTTTT; CDR3aa: CASRGGEEKLFF
v_gene: TRBV7-2; abundance: NA; d_gene: NA; j_gene: TRBJ1-2; CDR3nt: TGTGCCAGCAGGGCCACTCTCAATCAAGGCTACACCTTC; CDR3aa: CASRATLNQGYTF
v_gene: TRBV30; abundance: NA; d_gene: NA; j_gene: TRBJ1-2; CDR3nt: TGTGCCTGGAGTGTATTGAGGGGCTACACCTTC; CDR3aa: CAWSVLRGYTF
v_gene: TRBV10-3; abundance: NA; d_gene: NA; j_gene: TRBJ1-2; CDR3nt: TGTGCCATCAGTGAGGAGGTGGCGTCTGGGGGCTACACCTTC; CDR3aa: CAISEEVASGGYTF
v_gene: TRBV6-1; abundance: once; d_gene: NA; j_gene: TRBJ2-7; CDR3nt: TGTGCCAGCGGTCGAGGCGGCTACGAGCAGTACTTC; CDR3aa: CASGRGGYEQYF
v_gene: TRBV18; abundance: NA; d_gene: TRBD1; j_gene: TRBJ2-7; CDR3nt: TGTGCCAGCTCACCGATGGCCGGGACAGGGGATCACGAGCAGTACTTC; CDR3aa: CASSPMAGTGDHEQYF
v_gene: TRBV27; abundance: NA; d_gene: NA; j_gene: TRBJ2-4; CDR3nt: TGTGCCAGCAGTCGTGACCGAAATCTAGCCAAAAACATTCAGTACTTC; CDR3aa: CASSRDRNLAKNIQYF